The rows below give T cell receptor beta chains drawn from one sample of a study of blood T cells in healthy people across ages. TCRdb fed the 5' RACE reads into MiXCR, producing one record per CDR3 protein. The sample has about 650,000 distinct CDR3 sequences, around 32% seen once. The sequencing input was blood. These TCRs come from a woman at least 80 years old in good health. The conserved cysteine and the conserved F or W are not part of the CDR3 here. Fields, in order: J gene, V gene, CDR3 protein.

j_gene: TRBJ1-5
v_gene: TRBV7-2
CDR3aa: ASSIQGVGNQPQH

j_gene: TRBJ2-1
v_gene: TRBV2
CDR3aa: ASSGNLAGRDNEQF

j_gene: TRBJ2-3
v_gene: TRBV12-3/TRBV12-4
CDR3aa: ASTRDRADTQY

j_gene: TRBJ2-3
v_gene: TRBV30
CDR3aa: AWSGVTQY

j_gene: TRBJ1-4
v_gene: TRBV4-1
CDR3aa: ASSQVPGPANEKLF

j_gene: TRBJ1-2
v_gene: TRBV10-3
CDR3aa: AISESTRLANYGYT

j_gene: TRBJ2-4
v_gene: TRBV10-3
CDR3aa: AISERGLENIQY

j_gene: TRBJ2-1
v_gene: TRBV7-9
CDR3aa: ASSFPSGGTHEQF

j_gene: TRBJ2-3
v_gene: TRBV5-1
CDR3aa: ASSLDTKPDTQY

j_gene: TRBJ2-7
v_gene: TRBV15
CDR3aa: ATSRGGDYEQY

j_gene: TRBJ2-1
v_gene: TRBV7-9
CDR3aa: ASSPAGTGYNEQF

j_gene: TRBJ1-2
v_gene: TRBV9
CDR3aa: ASSVQGLYGYT

j_gene: TRBJ1-5
v_gene: TRBV24-1
CDR3aa: ATSAAGDHQPQH

j_gene: TRBJ2-3
v_gene: TRBV9
CDR3aa: ASSDLAGFADTQY

j_gene: TRBJ1-1
v_gene: TRBV30
CDR3aa: AWNRQGQNTEAF

j_gene: TRBJ2-1
v_gene: TRBV18
CDR3aa: ASSPLGQGAQETQF

j_gene: TRBJ2-1
v_gene: TRBV4-3
CDR3aa: ASSRLQGGGNNEQF

j_gene: TRBJ2-5
v_gene: TRBV6-6
CDR3aa: ASSLLQRGQETQY

j_gene: TRBJ1-2
v_gene: TRBV12-3/TRBV12-4
CDR3aa: ASSLIGKDGYT

j_gene: TRBJ2-7
v_gene: TRBV5-1
CDR3aa: ASSLTEDYEQY

j_gene: TRBJ2-3
v_gene: TRBV5-5
CDR3aa: ASSPDRLLADTQY

j_gene: TRBJ2-1
v_gene: TRBV7-9
CDR3aa: ASSLGSGGADEQF